The present T cell receptor beta chain was sequenced within a study of blood T cell repertoires in COVID-19. Study-wide context: Material from acute and convalescent COVID-19 was sourced from the United States, Italy and Spain.

Some clones are missing from TCRdb's copy, which holds only in-frame ones; the method was immunoSEQ multiplex PCR. The sample lists roughly 250,000 clones, 65% to 90% occurring once. The sample taken for sequencing was peripheral blood. The sequence was obtained from an elderly woman with active or convalescent COVID-19.

CDR3 DNA sequence: TGTGCCAGCAGCGTAGCGGGTACGGGGGGAGGACTATACAATGAGCAGTTCTTC. Amino acid sequence: CASSVAGTGGGLYNEQFF. The chain uses TRBV9 and TRBJ2-1; TRBD2 agrees at 7 bases. V was clipped by 0 bases and J by 4 bases; unmatched bases: 13. The CDR3 loop spans 18 amino acids. CDR1 SGDLS and CDR2 YYNGEE come from the germline V gene.